A single count supports the clone carrying this T cell receptor (beta chain). The data stem from a study of blood T cell repertoires in COVID-19. Study summary: PBMCs, B-cell-depleted T cells, or T cells provided the cDNA or gDNA that made up the material.

Measured with immunoSEQ multiplex PCR; TCRdb has only the in-frame clones, and not every one. The sample includes 170,000 or so clones, 65% to 90% of them seen just once. The sample was peripheral blood. This TCR came from a human donor in a cohort sampled during active COVID-19.

The CDR3 DNA reads as TGCAGTGCTAGTGGATTAACGGGAGGTAAATACGAGCAGTACTTC. This translates into CSASGLTGGKYEQYF. The rearrangement links TRBV20-1 to TRBJ2-7; 7 positions agree with TRBD2. V dropped 3 bases and J dropped 4; count of bases not matched to a gene: 12. Germline V gene data show CDR1 as DFQATT and CDR2 as SNEGSKA (reference sequence). This CDR3 is built from 15 residues.